The 23 T cell receptor beta chains below were found in one sample sequenced in a study of T cell clonotyping in hematopoietic cell transplantation. The data were produced by immunoSEQ multiplex PCR, yet TCRdb's version contains in-frame clones alone and is incomplete. The repertoire consists of around 24,000 clones, with more than 65% occurring once and the leading ten covering approximately 25%. Time point of the sample: recipient sample about 28 days before transplant, after cytoreduction. This specimen consisted of peripheral blood mononuclear cells, obtained before stem cell transplant. These receptors originate from a woman aged 55 to 70 with acute myeloid leukemia. Some clones in this sample may be carry-over from other donors' samples.

The V and J genes are TRBV6-1 and TRBJ1-3; D gene uncertain. In germline, CDR1 is MNHNS, CDR2 SASEGT. The ends were cut back, 4 bases at V and 3 bases at J, with 7 bases in the middle. This CDR3 is built from 13 residues. The CDR3 coding sequence is TGTGCCAGCAGTGGGAGAGGTGGAAACACCATATATTTT. This codes for CASSGRGGNTIYF.

V usage is TRBV10-2 and J usage is TRBJ1-5, with 11 nucleotides matching TRBD1. V shed 6 bases, J shed 7 bases, and the junction held 8 bases outside the gene matches. Germline loops: CDR1 WSHSY, CDR2 SAAADI. The CDR3 contains 15 residues. The CDR3 is CASRRDRGLGQPQHF. The CDR3 DNA sequence: TGCGCCAGCAGACGGGACAGGGGGTTGGGACAGCCCCAGCATTTT.

J is TRBJ2-7 and V is TRBV27; D might be TRBD2 (6 bases). Germline-derived CDR1 and CDR2 are MNHEY and SMNVEV (reference sequence). Trimming took 3 bases from V and 6 from J, leaving 12 bases between them. The CDR3 is 13 residues long. CDR3 in DNA: TGTGCCAGCAGTTTCGGGAGTTCTCGCGAGCAGTACTTC. Encoded protein: CASSFGSSREQYF.

The rearrangement links TRBV11-2 to TRBJ2-6, with D perhaps TRBD1 or TRBD2 (6 bases each). Germline V gene lookup returns CDR1 SGHAT and CDR2 FQNNGV. The CDR3 contains 16 residues. The V end was cut by 5 bases, the J end by 4 bases, with 15 bases between. DNA of the CDR3: TGTGCCAGCAGCCGTACACAGGGACTCGGGGCCAACGTCCTGACTTTC. This translates into CASSRTQGLGANVLTF. The full variable domain, rest sourced from reference TRBV11-2 and TRBJ2-6, is EAGVAQSPRYKIIEKRQSVAFWCNPISGHATLYWYQQILGQGPKLLIQFQNNGVVDDSQLPKDRFSAERLKGVDSTLKIQPAKLEDSAVYLCASSRTQGLGANVLTFGAGSRLTVL.

CDR3 DNA: TGTGCCAGCAGCTTACGACAGGTTCGGAGGACTGAAGCTTTCTTT. Its protein product is CASSLRQVRRTEAFF. The J gene is TRBJ1-1, the V gene TRBV5-6, with D maybe TRBD1 (6 bases). CDR1 and CDR2 from the germline V gene are SGHDT and YYEEEE. The CDR3 sequence is 15 residues long. Trimming took 2 bases from V and 5 from J, leaving 16 bases between them. The full variable domain, in which reference TRBV5-6 and TRBJ1-1 provide the parts outside the CDR3, is DAGVTQSPTHLIKTRGQQVTLRCSPKSGHDTVSWYQQALGQGPQFIFQYYEEEERQRGNFPDRFSGHQFPNYSSELNVNALLLGDSALYLCASSLRQVRRTEAFFGQGTRLTVV.

The CDR3 region has the DNA TGTGCCAGCAGCTCATCCGGGACAGGGAATTCACCCCTCCACTTT. Its protein is CASSSSGTGNSPLHF. The chain recombines TRBV7-3 with TRBJ1-6; 9 nucleotides align to TRBD1. Losses at the gene ends were 4 bases for V and 7 bases for J; bases not matched to a gene: 5. Per germline, CDR1 SGHTA and CDR2 FQGTGA. This CDR3 has 15 amino acids. The full variable domain, in which reference TRBV7-3 and TRBJ1-6 provide the parts outside the CDR3, is GAGVSQTPSNKVTEKGKYVELRCDPISGHTALYWYRQSLGQGPEFLIYFQGTGAADDSGLPNDRFFAVRPEGSVSTLKIQRTERGDSAVYLCASSSSGTGNSPLHFGNGTRLTVT.

The chain carries TRBV19 and TRBJ1-1, with 7 bases lining up with TRBD1. Trimming cost V 1 base and J 5 bases; bases outside gene matches: 4. Germline values: CDR1 LNHDA, CDR2 SQIVND (reference sequence). The CDR3 covers 14 residues. The CDR3 DNA is TGTGCCAGTAGTATAGTCCTACAGGGGACTGAAGCTTTCTTT. Amino acids: CASSIVLQGTEAFF.

J is TRBJ2-5 and V is TRBV11-2; D gene uncertain. The CDR3 loop spans 14 amino acids. Germline V gene sequence: CDR1 SGHAT, CDR2 FQNNGV. Between the trimmed V and J ends, which lost 5 bases and 1 base, there was a span of 11 bases. The CDR3 coding sequence is TGTGCCAGCAGCCGGCCTGTCCCCCAAGAGACCCAGTACTTC. This encodes CASSRPVPQETQYF.

The J gene is TRBJ2-5, the V gene TRBV6-5, with 7 nucleotides matching TRBD2. With V trimmed by 5 bases and J by 3 bases, 3 bases remained unmatched. Germline CDR1 MNHEY, CDR2 SVGAGI. The CDR3 is 13 amino acids. In nucleotides, the CDR3 is TGTGCCAGCAGTAGGACTAGAAAAGAGACCCAGTACTTC. Residues: CASSRTRKETQYF.

V usage is TRBV4-3 and J usage is TRBJ1-2; TRBD1 is a possible D gene (6 bases). This CDR3 is built from 15 residues. Per the germline V gene, CDR1 is LGHNA and CDR2 is YSLEER. Between the trimmed V and J ends, which lost 0 bases and 3 bases, there was a span of 11 bases. CDR3 protein: CASSQETGPYYGYTF. The CDR3 nucleotides are TGCGCCAGCAGCCAAGAGACAGGCCCCTACTATGGCTACACCTTC.

The rearrangement links TRBV4-1 to TRBJ2-7, with D perhaps TRBD2 (6 bases). Germline loops: CDR1 MGHRA, CDR2 YSYEKL. V was clipped by 0 bases and J by 0 bases, with 12 bases between them. The CDR3 has 16 residues. CDR3 residues: CASSQDGQGGSYEQYF. CDR3 nucleotides: TGCGCCAGCAGCCAAGATGGCCAGGGAGGCTCCTACGAGCAGTACTTC.

The chain employs TRBV5-8 and TRBJ1-5; 7 nucleotides align to TRBD1. This CDR3 has 15 amino acids. The J segment lost 4 bases and the V segment lost 4 bases, leaving 8 bases of the junction unmatched. In germline, CDR1 is SGHTS, CDR2 YDEGEE. The CDR3 nucleotides read TGTGCCAGCAGCCCACAGGGGATGGGAAATCAGCCCCAGCATTTT. Its translation is CASSPQGMGNQPQHF. Combining the CDR3 with reference TRBV5-8 and TRBJ1-5 gives the whole variable domain EAGVTQSPTHLIKTRGQQATLRCSPISGHTSVYWYQQALGLGLQFLLWYDEGEERNRGNFPPRFSGRQFPNYSSELNVNALELEDSALYLCASSPQGMGNQPQHFGDGTRLSIL.

The chain recombines TRBV27 with TRBJ2-4, with TRBD2 matching over 12 bases. The junction had 12 bases not matched to a gene; V was cut back by 5 bases and J by 4 bases. Germline assignment: CDR1 MNHEY and CDR2 SMNVEV (reference sequence). This CDR3 contains 18 residues. In DNA form, the CDR3 reads TGTGCCAGCAGTGCTAGCGGGAGGGCCCTCTTGGAGAAAAACATTCAGTACTTC. Protein: CASSASGRALLEKNIQYF.

This chain's CDR3 is CASSLKAGVSYEQYF. DNA for the CDR3: TGTGCCAGCAGTTTAAAGGCAGGGGTGTCCTACGAGCAGTACTTC. This rearrangement joins TRBV27 to TRBJ2-7, with a possible D match to TRBD1 (6 bases). This CDR3 has 15 amino acids. Per the germline V gene, CDR1 is MNHEY and CDR2 is SMNVEV (reference sequence). Trimming removed 2 bases at V and 1 base at J, with 12 bases between.

The chain joins TRBV9 to TRBJ2-7; 7 bases map to TRBD2. CDR3 length: 18 residues. Germline V gives CDR1 SGDLS, CDR2 YYNGEE. Trimming cost V 0 bases and J 0 bases; bases outside gene matches: 12. The CDR3 nucleotides are TGTGCCAGCAGCGTAGGCGGGCACGGGGGGATAAGCTCCTACGAGCAGTACTTC. Translated, it gives CASSVGGHGGISSYEQYF.

The genes are TRBV7-9 and TRBJ2-7; tentatively, D is TRBD1 (6 bases). Trimming took off 5 bases at V and 1 base at J, with 9 bases between the two ends. The CDR3 has 13 amino acids. The germline V gene has CDR1 SEHNR and CDR2 FQNEAQ (reference sequence). CDR3 bases: TGTGCCAGCAGCCAGACAGGTTCCTACGAGCAGTACTTC. Protein sequence: CASSQTGSYEQYF.

The V gene is TRBV7-9, the J gene TRBJ1-5; D gene ambiguous. V shed 5 bases and J shed 5 bases, with 16 bases lying between them. The CDR3 sequence is 15 residues long. Germline lookup yields CDR1 SEHNR and CDR2 FQNEAQ (reference sequence). The CDR3 DNA sequence: TGTGCCAGCAGCCCGGTCGACAAGGGAGATCAGCCCCAGCATTTT. Its translation: CASSPVDKGDQPQHF.

This clone was seen only a few times. This chain connects TRBV29-1 to TRBJ1-2; D perhaps matches TRBD1 (5 bases). Germline lookup yields CDR1 SQVTM and CDR2 ANQGSEA. V lost 4 bases, J lost 8 bases, and 11 bases lay in between. The CDR3 sequence is 11 residues long. The CDR3 here is CSVGTKSGYTF. CDR3 nucleotide sequence: TGCAGCGTTGGGACAAAATCCGGCTACACCTTC.

V usage is TRBV7-8 and J usage is TRBJ1-4; D is ambiguous. CDR1 is SGHVS, CDR2 FQNEAQ, per germline. Trimming removed 3 bases from V and 4 bases from J, with 15 bases in between. CDR3 size: 16 residues. CDR3 in DNA: TGTGCCAGCAGCTTTTGGGCCAAGGGTGGTAATGAAAAACTGTTTTTT. Translated, it gives CASSFWAKGGNEKLFF.

DNA for the CDR3: TGTGCCAGCAGTGGGACCGACAATGAGCAGTTCTTC. Protein: CASSGTDNEQFF. The gene calls are TRBV25-1 and TRBJ2-1; D unresolved. Germline CDR1 reads MGHDK; CDR2 reads SYGVNS. This CDR3 comprises 12 residues. The V gene lost 4 bases and the J gene lost 5 bases, with 6 bases spanning the gap.

By share of the sample, this clone is medium-sized (0.01 to 0.1%). The V call is TRBV6-1, the J call TRBJ2-7, with a weak D call TRBD1 (6 bases). The CDR3 extends over 15 amino acids. V dropped 3 bases and J dropped 2 bases, with 14 bases sitting between them. The V gene's germline CDR1 is MNHNS and CDR2 SASEGT. The chain's CDR3 is CASSEADGQPYEQYF. Written as DNA, the CDR3 is TGTGCCAGCAGTGAGGCCGACGGACAGCCCTACGAGCAGTACTTC.

This clone came up a few times. The rearrangement joins TRBV19 to TRBJ1-5; TRBD1 is a possible D gene (5 bases). Germline loops: CDR1 LNHDA, CDR2 SQIVND (reference sequence). V was clipped by 7 bases and J by 3 bases, with 13 bases between them. This CDR3 is 14 amino acids long. The CDR3 nucleotides are TGTGCCAGTACCCTATGGGGGGTCAATCAGCCCCAGCATTTT. Its translation: CASTLWGVNQPQHF.

The CDR3 region is CASSLGTVGNQPQHF. The CDR3 region has the DNA TGTGCCAGCAGCTTAGGGACGGTAGGAAATCAGCCCCAGCATTTT. The chain has TRBV7-9 and TRBJ1-5; D is unresolved. Germline CDR1 and CDR2: SEHNR and FQNEAQ (reference sequence). Trimming removed 1 base at V and 4 bases at J, with 11 bases between. The CDR3 spans 15 residues.